What follows are 5 T cell receptor beta chains derived from one specimen sequenced in a study of early T cells in non-severe SARS-CoV-2 infection (dated by TCRdb to 2020 to 2023). Libraries were built with 5' RACE. Sequencer: NextSeq 500. Through fastp at Q25 and MiXCR, TCRdb rebuilt clones from the public reads, retaining in-frame beta chains. Duplicate CDR3 protein sequences are folded into a single record with the most common DNA and genes. For this sample the table gives some 27,000 distinct CDR3 sequences, of which about 5% were detected only once. Of the sample, roughly a quarter is held by the ten largest clones. The sample consisted of whole blood. Receptors originate from an adult who was a healthcare worker with PCR-confirmed SARS-CoV-2 infection or an uninfected control (not recorded which).

This clonotype occurred many times. The chain's CDR3 is CASSQRGTYTEAFF. The CDR3 region has the DNA TGTGCCAGCAGCCAACGAGGCACGTACACTGAAGCTTTCTTT. The chain is built from TRBV4-2 and TRBJ1-1; D not resolved. V lost 2 bases and J 3 bases, leaving 10 bases between the germline ends. The CDR3 is 14 amino acids. Germline values: CDR1 LGHNA, CDR2 YNFKEQ.

This clonotype has only a few counts. The gene calls are TRBV18 and TRBJ2-3; D not certain. CDR1 is KGHSH, CDR2 LQKENI, per germline. CDR3 length: 15 amino acids. Trimming stripped 0 bases from V and 6 bases from J, with 13 bases between. The CDR3 loop reads CASSPPHSLWDTQYF. Here the CDR3 DNA reads TGTGCCAGCTCACCACCGCACTCCCTATGGGATACGCAGTATTTT.

This chain uses TRBV14 with TRBJ2-3; weak D call: TRBD2 (7 bases). The germline gives CDR1 SGHDN, CDR2 FVKESK. The CDR3 is 16 amino acids. V lost 4 bases and J lost 0, with 14 bases in between. CDR3 residues: CASSRGGTTSTDTQYF. In nucleotides, the CDR3 is TGTGCCAGCAGCCGAGGGGGGACTACTAGCACAGATACGCAGTATTTT.

This clonotype was detected many times. A junction end diverges from the germline sequence, so it may reflect a read error. The chain is built from TRBV6-2 or TRBV6-3 and TRBJ1-2; TRBD1 aligns across 8 bases. Per germline, CDR1 MNHEY and CDR2 SVGEGT. This CDR3 has 11 residues. The CDR3 here is CASSSTGDRNF. The CDR3 DNA sequence: TGTGCCAGCAGTTCGACAGGGGACAGGAACTTC.

This clonotype has at least ten counts. The chain couples TRBV3-1 to TRBJ2-5; D remains ambiguous. CDR3 length equals 19 residues. Trimming removed 3 bases at V and 0 bases at J, with 23 bases between. Germline CDR1 and CDR2: LGHDT and YNNKEL (reference sequence). CDR3 sequence reads: CASSHIKAPAERYQETQYF. The CDR3 DNA is TGTGCCAGCAGCCACATTAAGGCACCGGCCGAGAGGTACCAAGAGACCCAGTACTTC.